This T cell receptor beta chain was identified in a study of OX40 agonist ivuxolimab in advanced cancers. Overall study: Patients received the agonistic anti-OX40 (CD134) antibody ivuxolimab. A mean age of around 66 years, range roughly 20 to 80, was recorded, and approximately 85% were male.

Study-wide results and limits: There was clonal expansion of CD4+ and CD8+ blood T cells by week 6 at 0.1 to 3.0 mg/kg.

A note on this clone: Its specificity is not known.

CDR3 length equals 16 residues. CDR1 and CDR2 from the germline V gene are SGHDN and FVKESK. V was trimmed by 0 bases and J by 2 bases, leaving 11 bases between them. The study sampled blood at baseline, cycle 4 day 1, and cycle 7 day 1. Here immunoSEQ multiplex PCR was the method, and the copy in TCRdb shows in-frame clones only, minus some. The table includes 70,000 to 85,000 clones, approximately 95% detected once. This material consisted of CD4+ or CD8+ T cells sorted from blood, taken in a trial of the OX40 agonist ivuxolimab. The rearrangement joins TRBV14 to TRBJ1-5; D is undetermined. This TCR came from an adult with an advanced solid tumor such as melanoma, head and neck, liver or kidney cancer. The CDR3 protein is CASSQDGVHGNQPQHF. CDR3 DNA sequence: TGTGCCAGCAGCCAAGACGGGGTGCATGGCAATCAGCCCCAGCATTTT.